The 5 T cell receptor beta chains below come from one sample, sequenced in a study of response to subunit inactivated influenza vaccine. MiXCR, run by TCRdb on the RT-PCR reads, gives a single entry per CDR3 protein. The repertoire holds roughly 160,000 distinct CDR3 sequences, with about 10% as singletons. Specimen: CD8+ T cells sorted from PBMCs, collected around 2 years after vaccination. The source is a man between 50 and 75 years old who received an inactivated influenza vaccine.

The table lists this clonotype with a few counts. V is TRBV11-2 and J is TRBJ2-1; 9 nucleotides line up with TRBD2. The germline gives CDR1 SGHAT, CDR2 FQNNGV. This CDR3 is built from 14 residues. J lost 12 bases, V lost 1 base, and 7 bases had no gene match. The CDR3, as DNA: TGTGCCAGCAGCTTAGTTAGAGCGGGAGGTGGGCAGTTCTTC. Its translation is CASSLVRAGGGQFF.

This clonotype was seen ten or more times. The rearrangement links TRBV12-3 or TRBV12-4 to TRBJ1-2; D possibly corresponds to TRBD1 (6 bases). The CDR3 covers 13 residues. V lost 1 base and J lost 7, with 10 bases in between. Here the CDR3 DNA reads TGTGCCAGCAGTTTAGTAACAGGGAGTGGCTACACCTTC. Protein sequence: CASSLVTGSGYTF.

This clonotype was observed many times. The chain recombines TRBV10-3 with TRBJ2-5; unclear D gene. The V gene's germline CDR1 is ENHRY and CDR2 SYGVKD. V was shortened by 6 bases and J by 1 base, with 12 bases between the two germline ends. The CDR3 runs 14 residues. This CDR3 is CAIRLGPSQETQYF. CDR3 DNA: TGTGCCATCAGGTTAGGACCGAGCCAAGAGACCCAGTACTTC.

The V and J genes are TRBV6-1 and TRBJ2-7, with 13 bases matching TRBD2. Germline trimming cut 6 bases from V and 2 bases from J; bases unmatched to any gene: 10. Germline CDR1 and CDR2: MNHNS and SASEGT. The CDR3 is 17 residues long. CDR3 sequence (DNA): TGTGCCAGCAGGGGCTGGACTAGCGGGAGTGAAACCTACGAGCAGTACTTC. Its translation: CASRGWTSGSETYEQYF.

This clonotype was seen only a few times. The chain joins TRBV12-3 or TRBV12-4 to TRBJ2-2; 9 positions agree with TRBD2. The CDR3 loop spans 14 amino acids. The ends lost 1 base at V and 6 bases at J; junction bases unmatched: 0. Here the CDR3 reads CASSLGGRAGELFF. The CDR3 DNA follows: TGTGCCAGCAGTTTAGGCGGGAGGGCCGGGGAGCTGTTTTTT.